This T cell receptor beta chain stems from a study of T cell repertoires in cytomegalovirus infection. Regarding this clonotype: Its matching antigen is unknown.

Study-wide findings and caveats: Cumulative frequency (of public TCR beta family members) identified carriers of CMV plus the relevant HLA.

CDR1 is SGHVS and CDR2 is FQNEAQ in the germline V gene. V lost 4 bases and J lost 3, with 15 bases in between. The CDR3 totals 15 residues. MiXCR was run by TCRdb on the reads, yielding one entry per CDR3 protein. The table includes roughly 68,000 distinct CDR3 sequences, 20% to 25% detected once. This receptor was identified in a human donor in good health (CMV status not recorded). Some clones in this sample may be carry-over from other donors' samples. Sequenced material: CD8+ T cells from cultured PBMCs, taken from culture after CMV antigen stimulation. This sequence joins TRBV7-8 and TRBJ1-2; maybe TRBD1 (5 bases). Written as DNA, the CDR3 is TGTGCCAGCAGCTCGTCCCCCGGGACCCACTATGGCTACACCTTC. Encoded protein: CASSSSPGTHYGYTF.